The entry below gives a single T cell receptor (beta chain) sequence along with its context. What it binds is not known. The source of the sample is a study of beta chain features in type 1 diabetes. Study outcomes and limitations: Moderate but significant shortening of TCRB CDR3s was recorded in all four CD4+ subsets from Type 1 diabetes patients. With patients and controls alike, PCR might favor shorter templates to an equal degree.

The CDR3 length is 14 residues. Germline V gives CDR1 SGHDT, CDR2 YYEEEE. The V gene lost 4 bases and the J gene lost 0 bases, with 7 bases spanning the gap. A single heparinised draw of around 0.11 L on average was taken per donor. Expressed TCRB transcripts were sequenced because the entire RNA isolate underwent reverse transcription. Here immunoSEQ multiplex PCR was the method, and the copy in TCRdb shows in-frame clones only, minus some. The table includes hundreds of thousands of clones, roughly a tenth detected once. Sequenced material: naive CD4+ T cells from blood. V gene TRBV5-6 combines with J gene TRBJ1-4, with no clear D. This TCR was recovered from a young man with type 1 diabetes. CDR3 loop: CASSPLATNEKLFF. For the CDR3, the DNA is TGTGCCAGCAGCCCCCTAGCAACTAATGAAAAACTGTTTTTT.